A single sample gave rise to the 5 T cell receptor beta chains below, sequenced in a study of OX40 agonist ivuxolimab in advanced cancers. The method was immunoSEQ multiplex PCR; TCRdb's version includes in-frame clones alone and lacks a portion of them. The sample lists fewer than 40,000 clones, 80% to 85% seen once, with approximately 20% in the top ten. Sequenced here: CD4+ or CD8+ T cells sorted from blood, sampled in a trial of the OX40 agonist ivuxolimab. All receptors come from an adult with an advanced solid tumor such as melanoma, head and neck, liver or kidney cancer.

The V gene is TRBV5-5, the J gene TRBJ1-2; TRBD1 is a possible D gene (5 bases). Between the trimmed V and J ends, which lost 2 bases and 3 bases, there was a span of 17 bases. The CDR3 length is 16 residues. The germline gives CDR1 SGHKS, CDR2 YYEKEE (reference sequence). The CDR3 sequence: CASSFLPGGTHYGYTF. The CDR3 DNA is TGTGCCAGCAGCTTCCTTCCGGGGGGGACGCACTATGGCTACACCTTC.

The CDR3 DNA reads TGCGCCAGCAGCCAAGATAGGTCCCTAATAGCGGGGCGTCGCACAGATACGCAGTATTTT. Its translation: CASSQDRSLIAGRRTDTQYF. V usage is TRBV4-1 and J usage is TRBJ2-3; 8 nucleotides line up with TRBD2. CDR1 MGHRA and CDR2 YSYEKL come from the germline V gene. The CDR3 consists of 20 residues. V shed 0 bases, J shed 1 base, and the junction held 15 bases outside the gene matches.

The gene calls are TRBV7-6 and TRBJ2-1; no firm D call. V was clipped by 1 base and J by 0 bases, with 13 bases between them. The CDR3 runs to 17 residues. Looked up from germline, CDR1 is SGHVS and CDR2 is FNYEAQ. The CDR3 region has the DNA TGTGCCAGCAGCTTAGAGTTTGCCATGAGCTCCTACAATGAGCAGTTCTTC. It specifies CASSLEFAMSSYNEQFF.

This clone was seen a handful of times. V is TRBV22-1 and J is TRBJ1-2. TRBV22-1 is described as a pseudogene. This CDR3 region has 16 residues. The CDR3 DNA follows: TGTCCTGGGAGCGCAGGACGGGCCCCCTCGGGCTATGGCTACACCTTC. Translation gives CPGSAGRAPSGYGYTF.

The V call is TRBV28, the J call TRBJ1-6; TRBD1 matches at 8 bases. The ends lost 6 bases at V and 5 bases at J; junction bases unmatched: 6. The CDR3 consists of 15 residues. Germline V gene sequence: CDR1 MDHEN, CDR2 SYDVKM. In nucleotides, the CDR3 is TGTGCCAGCAGGGGGGGACAGGCCAATAATTCACCCCTCCACTTT. Translated: CASRGGQANNSPLHF.